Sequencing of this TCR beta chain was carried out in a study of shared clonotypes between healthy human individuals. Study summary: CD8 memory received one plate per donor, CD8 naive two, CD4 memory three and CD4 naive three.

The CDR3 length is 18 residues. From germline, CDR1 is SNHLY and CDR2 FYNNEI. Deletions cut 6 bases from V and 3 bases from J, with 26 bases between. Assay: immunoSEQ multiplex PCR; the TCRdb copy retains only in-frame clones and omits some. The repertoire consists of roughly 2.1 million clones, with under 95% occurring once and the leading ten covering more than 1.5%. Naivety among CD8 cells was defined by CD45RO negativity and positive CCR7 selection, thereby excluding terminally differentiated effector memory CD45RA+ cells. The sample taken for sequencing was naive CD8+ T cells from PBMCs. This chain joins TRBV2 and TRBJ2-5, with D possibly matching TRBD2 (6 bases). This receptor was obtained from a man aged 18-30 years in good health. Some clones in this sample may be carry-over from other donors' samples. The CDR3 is CASRGPRDSNSLEETQYF. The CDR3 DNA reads TGTGCCAGCAGAGGACCGAGGGACTCGAATTCTTTAGAAGAGACCCAGTACTTC.